Listed here are 11 T cell receptor beta chains from one sample, sequenced in a study of OX40 agonist ivuxolimab in advanced cancers. This table comes from immunoSEQ multiplex PCR, and its TCRdb copy is limited to in-frame clones, with some not included. The sample holds about 68,000 clones, approximately 82% seen once. The source was CD4+ or CD8+ T cells sorted from blood, collected in a trial of the OX40 agonist ivuxolimab. These receptors were collected from an adult with an advanced solid tumor such as melanoma, head and neck, liver or kidney cancer.

The V call is TRBV7-2, the J call TRBJ2-2; D tentatively fits TRBD1 or TRBD2 (5 bases each). The length of the CDR3 is 15 residues. V gave up 5 bases and J gave up 5 bases, with 15 bases separating them. The germline V gene has CDR1 SGHTA and CDR2 FQGNSA. CDR3 nucleotide sequence: TGTGCCAGCAGCCCCCAGGGTGGAGGTACCGGGGAGCTGTTTTTT. It encodes CASSPQGGGTGELFF.

The chain carries TRBV2 and TRBJ2-3; 8 positions agree with TRBD2. The J segment lost 5 bases and the V segment lost 8 bases, leaving 6 bases of the junction unmatched. Germline CDR1 reads SNHLY; CDR2 reads FYNNEI. This CDR3 comprises 13 residues. CDR3 in DNA: TGTGCCAGCGGGACTAGTTATATAGATACGCAGTATTTT. Translation gives CASGTSYIDTQYF.

The chain employs TRBV7-2 and TRBJ2-1; 8 bases align to TRBD1. J gave up 0 bases and V 7 bases, and 5 bases lay outside the gene matches. CDR3 length equals 15 residues. The V gene's germline CDR1 is SGHTA and CDR2 FQGNSA. CDR3 bases: TGTGCCAGCACCAGACAGGGGAGCTCCTACAATGAGCAGTTCTTC. As protein: CASTRQGSSYNEQFF.

The chain combines TRBV7-2 with TRBJ2-5; D not certain. The CDR3 consists of 13 residues. The V gene lost 2 bases and the J gene lost 5 bases, with 9 bases spanning the gap. Germline lookup yields CDR1 SGHTA and CDR2 FQGNSA. CDR3 sequence (DNA): TGTGCCAGCAGCTTACAGGCTAGGGAGACCCAGTACTTC. Residues: CASSLQARETQYF.

CDR3 in amino acids: CAWSLPSKEQFF. CDR3 sequence (DNA): TGTGCCTGGAGCCTTCCTAGCAAGGAGCAGTTCTTC. The chain uses TRBV30 and TRBJ2-1; weak D call: TRBD2 (5 bases). Germline V lookup: CDR1 GTSNPN, CDR2 SVGIG (reference sequence). V was clipped by 3 bases and J by 10 bases, with 13 bases between them. CDR3 length: 12 residues.

V is TRBV10-2 and J is TRBJ2-7, with 9 bases aligning to TRBD1. Trimming at V came to 6 bases and at J to 6 bases, leaving 6 bases not matched to a gene. This CDR3 contains 13 residues. The germline V gene has CDR1 WSHSY and CDR2 SAAADI. CDR3 nucleotides: TGCGCCAGCAGCCGAGGACAGGGGCTCGAGCAGTACTTC. As protein: CASSRGQGLEQYF.

V and J are TRBV4-1 and TRBJ2-5, with TRBD2 identical over 7 bases. The CDR3 totals 15 residues. Germline values: CDR1 MGHRA, CDR2 YSYEKL. J lost 2 bases, V lost 1 base, and 4 bases had no gene match. The CDR3 sequence is CASSQVTSPQETQYF. The CDR3, as DNA: TGCGCCAGCAGCCAAGTGACTAGCCCTCAAGAGACCCAGTACTTC.

The J gene is TRBJ1-1, the V gene TRBV2; D is unclear. This CDR3 spans 13 amino acids. V lost 7 bases, J lost 9 bases, and 18 bases lay in between. Per germline, CDR1 SNHLY and CDR2 FYNNEI. The CDR3 bases are TGTGCCAGCAAAATAGACGGCCTTTTGAAAGCTTTCTTT. This gives the protein CASKIDGLLKAFF.

J is TRBJ2-7 and V is TRBV18; 7 positions agree with TRBD1. Germline CDR1 and CDR2: KGHSH and LQKENI. The CDR3 has 15 amino acids. Trimming removed 4 bases from V and 0 bases from J; junction bases left unmatched: 6. The CDR3 loop reads CASSLWDSPSYEQYF. The CDR3 DNA reads as TGTGCCAGCTCACTATGGGACAGCCCCTCCTACGAGCAGTACTTC.

The chain recombines TRBV4-3 with TRBJ2-7, with D tentatively TRBD1 (6 bases). Germline V gene sequence: CDR1 LGHNA, CDR2 YSLEER. This CDR3 region has 14 residues. Between the trimmed V and J ends, which lost 0 bases and 4 bases, there was a span of 10 bases. CDR3: CASSQDRGLYEQYF. The CDR3 nucleotides read TGCGCCAGCAGCCAAGACAGGGGTTTGTACGAGCAGTACTTC.

V and J are TRBV18 and TRBJ2-7; D unresolved. Germline lookup yields CDR1 KGHSH and CDR2 LQKENI. The CDR3 contains 13 residues. V was trimmed by 0 bases and J by 1 base, leaving 4 bases between them. CDR3 amino acids: CASSPPTSYEQYF. In nucleotides, the CDR3 is TGTGCCAGCTCACCACCGACTTCCTACGAGCAGTACTTC.